Below, one T cell receptor (beta chain) is given with its context. Its antigen is unknown. Both 60 Vbeta primers and 13 Jbeta primers went into the PCR. Measured with immunoSEQ multiplex PCR; TCRdb has only the in-frame clones, and not every one. The sample has 150,000 to 200,000 clones; around 83% are singletons. This entry belongs to a study of cytomegalovirus exposure and HLA in healthy donors. Whole-study findings and limits: Clonal expansion was found to be greater in HLA-associated TCR beta chains than in equally common others in a later analysis. Researchers reported in a later analysis that common viral pathogens appeared linked to several top clusters.

The sample consisted of PBMCs. This receptor was obtained from a girl aged 2-10 years in good health and CMV-seropositive.

CDR3 region: CASSPRGGDNEQFF. CDR3 DNA sequence: TGTGCCAGCAGCCCCCGGGGGGGGGACAATGAGCAGTTCTTC. The chain has TRBV27 and TRBJ2-1; TRBD2 matches at 8 bases. V shed 6 bases and J 5 bases; nucleotides not matched to a gene: 6. Germline CDR1 is MNHEY and CDR2 is SMNVEV (reference sequence). CDR3 size: 14 residues.